This TCR beta chain was profiled in a study of cytomegalovirus exposure and HLA in healthy donors. The PCR was carried out with 60 Vbeta primers and 13 Jbeta primers. Assay used: immunoSEQ multiplex PCR; TCRdb lists only in-frame clones, some missing. The sample shows tens of thousands of clones, about 77% of them seen only once. Study-wide results and limits: Across donors, sequencing depth was assumed by presence/absence analyses to be roughly uniform. Apparent HLA restriction characterized most CMV-associated TCR beta chains in a later analysis. Later genetic work tied a missense DCLRE1C variant to beta-chain V and J trimming. The study put 150 or so TCR beta chains on its list as cytomegalovirus-associated.

Germline V gene lookup returns CDR1 MDHEN and CDR2 SYDVKM. Trimming cost V 6 bases and J 4 bases; bases outside gene matches: 8. The CDR3 covers 16 residues. Details on this clone: Its antigen remains unknown.

The J gene is TRBJ1-5, the V gene TRBV28, with 11 bases lining up with TRBD1. The source material was PBMCs. The clonotype comes from a woman under 40 in good health and CMV-seronegative. Here the CDR3 reads CASRSAGTGGNQPQHF. For the CDR3, the DNA is TGTGCCAGCAGATCTGCCGGGACAGGGGGAAATCAGCCCCAGCATTTT.